These 9 T cell receptor beta chains were sequenced from one sample in a study of blood T cell repertoires in COVID-19. TCRdb keeps only in-frame clones here, not all; method: immunoSEQ multiplex PCR. The sample includes about 260,000 clones, 80% to 90% of them seen just once. Specimen: PBMCs or T cells enriched from blood (not recorded which). The source is a woman in her 30s with acute COVID-19.

The CDR3 nucleotides read TGCAGCGTTATCTCCGGGGAGGCCCCCTACGAGCAGTACTTC. Protein: CSVISGEAPYEQYF. The V call is TRBV29-1, the J call TRBJ2-7; a weak D match, TRBD2 (6 bases). Trimming shortened V by 5 bases and J by 2 bases, and 16 bases separated the two germline ends. Per the germline V gene, CDR1 is SQVTM and CDR2 is ANQGSEA. The length of the CDR3 is 14 residues.

The DNA for the CDR3 is TGTGCCAGCAGCGGAGAGAGCGTAATTTACAATGAGCAGTTCTTC. It codes for CASSGESVIYNEQFF. The rearrangement uses TRBV9 and TRBJ2-1; D ambiguous. Trimming removed 3 bases from V and 4 bases from J, with 14 bases in between. The CDR3 sequence is 15 residues long. Germline V gene sequence: CDR1 SGDLS, CDR2 YYNGEE.

This clone has just one count. The J gene is TRBJ1-5, the V gene TRBV7-8; D ambiguous. Trimming removed 6 bases at V and 4 bases at J, with 10 bases between. Germline lookup yields CDR1 SGHVS and CDR2 FQNEAQ. This CDR3 contains 13 residues. In DNA, the CDR3 is TGTGCCAGCAGTGACGGAGGAAATCAGCCCCAGCATTTT. Its translation is CASSDGGNQPQHF.

The chain combines TRBV19 with TRBJ2-1; 10 nucleotides align to TRBD2. This CDR3 has 17 residues. V lost 5 bases, J lost 3 bases, and 10 bases stayed unmatched. The germline gives CDR1 LNHDA, CDR2 SQIVND (reference sequence). The DNA for the CDR3 is TGTGCCAGTAGTCCCTCCAGCGGGAGGGCCGGCTACAATGAGCAGTTCTTC. As protein: CASSPSSGRAGYNEQFF. The full variable domain, with the rest looked up from reference TRBV19 and TRBJ2-1, is DGGITQSPKYLFRKEGQNVTLSCEQNLNHDAMYWYRQDPGQGLRLIYYSQIVNDFQKGDIAEGYSVSREKKESFPLTVTSAQKNPTAFYLCASSPSSGRAGYNEQFFGPGTRLTVL.

The chain couples TRBV7-2 to TRBJ2-1; weak D call: TRBD1 (6 bases). Trimming took off 5 bases at V and 5 bases at J, with 10 bases between the two ends. The CDR3 is 13 residues long. Germline V gives CDR1 SGHTA, CDR2 FQGNSA. As DNA, the CDR3 is TGTGCCAGCAGCATCGGACAGAACAATGAGCAGTTCTTC. Translated: CASSIGQNNEQFF.

The chain links TRBV6-1 to TRBJ2-7; 7 nucleotides match TRBD1. The length of the CDR3 is 16 residues. Looked up from germline, CDR1 is MNHNS and CDR2 is SASEGT. Trimming removed 3 bases from V and 2 bases from J; junction bases left unmatched: 10. The CDR3 nucleotides read TGTGCCAGCAGTGAGGCGTGGTACAGGGGAGCCTACGAGCAGTACTTC. Translated: CASSEAWYRGAYEQYF.

J is TRBJ1-2 and V is TRBV28; TRBD1 might be the D (5 bases). This CDR3 spans 14 amino acids. Between the trimmed V and J ends, which lost 5 bases and 2 bases, there was a span of 12 bases. Germline loops: CDR1 MDHEN, CDR2 SYDVKM. The CDR3 DNA sequence: TGTGCCAGCAGTGGCGGGGCGCAGAACTATGGCTACACCTTC. Its protein is CASSGGAQNYGYTF.

The rearrangement links TRBV2 to TRBJ1-4, with 8 bases matching TRBD1. The J segment lost 8 bases and the V segment lost 2 bases, leaving 7 bases of the junction unmatched. The CDR3 length is 15 residues. Germline V gene sequence: CDR1 SNHLY, CDR2 FYNNEI. CDR3 DNA: TGTGCCAGCAGTGAATTGGCAGGGGGCTGGGAAAAACTGTTTTTT. It translates to CASSELAGGWEKLFF.

The CDR3 DNA sequence: TGCGCCAGCAGTGAATCGCAAGAGACCCAGTACTTC. This encodes CASSESQETQYF. The chain combines TRBV10-2 with TRBJ2-5, with D hard to call. The CDR3 has 12 residues. Germline loops: CDR1 WSHSY, CDR2 SAAADI. The V end lost 3 bases, the J end lost 2 bases, and 4 bases lay between the germline ends.